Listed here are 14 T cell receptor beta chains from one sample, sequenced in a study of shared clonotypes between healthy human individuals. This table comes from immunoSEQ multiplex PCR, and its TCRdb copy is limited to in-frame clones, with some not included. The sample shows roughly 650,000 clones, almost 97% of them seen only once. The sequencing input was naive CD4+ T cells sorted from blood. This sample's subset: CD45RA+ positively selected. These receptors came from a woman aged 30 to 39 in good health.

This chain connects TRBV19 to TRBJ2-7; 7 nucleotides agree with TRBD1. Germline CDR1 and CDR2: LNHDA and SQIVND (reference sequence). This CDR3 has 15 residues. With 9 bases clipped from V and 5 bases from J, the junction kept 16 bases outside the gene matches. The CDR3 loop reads CASNAKQGLLDEQYF. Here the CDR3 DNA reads TGTGCCAGCAATGCAAAACAGGGGTTATTAGACGAGCAGTACTTC.

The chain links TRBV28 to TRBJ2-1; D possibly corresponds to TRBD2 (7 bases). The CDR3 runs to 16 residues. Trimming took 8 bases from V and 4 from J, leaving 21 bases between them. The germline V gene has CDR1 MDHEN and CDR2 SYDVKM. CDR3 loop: CASGGGSGGRYNEQFF. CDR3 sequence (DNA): TGTGCCAGCGGTGGGGGCTCGGGAGGACGGTACAATGAGCAGTTCTTC.

The CDR3 loop is CASRNLQTPQSRANVLTF. The CDR3 nucleotides read TGTGCAAGTCGCAACCTACAGACTCCACAAAGTCGGGCCAACGTCCTGACTTTC. This chain links TRBV12-2 with TRBJ2-6. TRBV12-2 is deemed a pseudogene. This CDR3 has 18 residues.

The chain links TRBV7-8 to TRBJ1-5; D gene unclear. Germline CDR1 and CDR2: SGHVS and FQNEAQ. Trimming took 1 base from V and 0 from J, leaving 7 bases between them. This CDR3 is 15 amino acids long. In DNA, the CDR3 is TGTGCCAGCAGCTTAGAGGCATATAGCAATCAGCCCCAGCATTTT. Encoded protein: CASSLEAYSNQPQHF.

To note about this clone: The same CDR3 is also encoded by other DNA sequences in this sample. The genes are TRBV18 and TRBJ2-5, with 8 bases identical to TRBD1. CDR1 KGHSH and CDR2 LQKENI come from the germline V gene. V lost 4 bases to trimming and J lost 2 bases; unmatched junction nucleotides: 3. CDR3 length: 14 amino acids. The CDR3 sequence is CASSLTGGQETQYF. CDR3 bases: TGTGCCAGCTCACTAACAGGGGGGCAAGAGACCCAGTACTTC. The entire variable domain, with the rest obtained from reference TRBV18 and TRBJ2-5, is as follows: NAGVMQNPRHLVRRRGQEARLRCSPMKGHSHVYWYRQLPEEGLKFMVYLQKENIIDESGMPKERFSAEFPKEGPSILRIQQVVRGDSAAYFCASSLTGGQETQYFGPGTRLLVL.

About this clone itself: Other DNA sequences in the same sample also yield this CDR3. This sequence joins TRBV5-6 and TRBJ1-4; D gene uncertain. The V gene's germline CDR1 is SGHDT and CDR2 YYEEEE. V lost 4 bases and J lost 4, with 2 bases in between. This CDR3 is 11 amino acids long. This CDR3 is CASSLNEKLFF. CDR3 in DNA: TGTGCCAGCAGCCTTAATGAAAAACTGTTTTTT.

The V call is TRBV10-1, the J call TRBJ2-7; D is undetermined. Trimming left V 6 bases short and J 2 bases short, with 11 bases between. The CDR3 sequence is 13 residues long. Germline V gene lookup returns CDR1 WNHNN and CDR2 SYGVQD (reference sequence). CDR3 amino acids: CASRFYCPYEQYF. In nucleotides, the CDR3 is TGCGCCAGCAGATTTTACTGTCCCTACGAGCAGTACTTC.

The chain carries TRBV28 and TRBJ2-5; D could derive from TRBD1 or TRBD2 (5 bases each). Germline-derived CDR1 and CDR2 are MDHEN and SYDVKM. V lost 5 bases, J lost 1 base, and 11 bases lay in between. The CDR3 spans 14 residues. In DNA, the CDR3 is TGTGCCAGCAGTCTATCCGGGACCCAAGAGACCCAGTACTTC. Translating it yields CASSLSGTQETQYF.

CDR3 bases: TGCGCCAGTAGCACGGGCCGGGACGCCCTCCCCTACGAGCAGTACTTC. Amino acid sequence: CASSTGRDALPYEQYF. The chain carries TRBV5-1 and TRBJ2-7; D might be TRBD1 or TRBD2, each matching 5 bases. The germline gives CDR1 SGHRS, CDR2 YFSETQ. V was clipped by 8 bases and J by 2 bases, with 23 bases between them. The CDR3 loop spans 16 amino acids.

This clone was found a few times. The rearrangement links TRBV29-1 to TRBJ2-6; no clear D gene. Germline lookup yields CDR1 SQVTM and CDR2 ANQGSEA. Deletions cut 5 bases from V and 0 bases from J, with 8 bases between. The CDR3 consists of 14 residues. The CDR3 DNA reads TGCAGCGTTATAGGTGCCTCTGGGGCCAACGTCCTGACTTTC. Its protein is CSVIGASGANVLTF.

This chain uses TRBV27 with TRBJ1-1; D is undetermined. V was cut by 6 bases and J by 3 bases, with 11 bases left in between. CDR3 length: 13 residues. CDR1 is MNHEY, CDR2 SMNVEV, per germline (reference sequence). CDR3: CASSPSIYTEAFF. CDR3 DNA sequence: TGTGCCAGCAGCCCAAGTATCTACACTGAAGCTTTCTTT.

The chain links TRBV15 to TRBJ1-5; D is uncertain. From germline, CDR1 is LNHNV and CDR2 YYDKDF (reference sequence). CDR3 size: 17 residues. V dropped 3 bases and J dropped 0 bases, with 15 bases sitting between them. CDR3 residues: CATSRGGRQYSNQPQHF. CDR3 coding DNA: TGTGCCACCAGCAGGGGTGGACGGCAGTATAGCAATCAGCCCCAGCATTTT.

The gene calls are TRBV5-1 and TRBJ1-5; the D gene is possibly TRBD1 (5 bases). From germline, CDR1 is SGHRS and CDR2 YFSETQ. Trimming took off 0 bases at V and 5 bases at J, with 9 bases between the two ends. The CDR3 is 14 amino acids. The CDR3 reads CASSLAGDDQPQHF. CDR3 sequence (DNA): TGCGCCAGCAGCTTGGCGGGGGACGATCAGCCCCAGCATTTT. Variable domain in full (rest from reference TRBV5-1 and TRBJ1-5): KAGVTQTPRYLIKTRGQQVTLSCSPISGHRSVSWYQQTPGQGLQFLFEYFSETQRNKGNFPGRFSGRQFSNSRSEMNVSTLELGDSALYLCASSLAGDDQPQHFGDGTRLSIL.

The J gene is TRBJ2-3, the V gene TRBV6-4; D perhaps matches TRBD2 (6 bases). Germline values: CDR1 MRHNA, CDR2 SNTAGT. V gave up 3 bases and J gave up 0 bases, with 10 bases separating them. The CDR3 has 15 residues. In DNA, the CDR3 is TGTGCCAGCAGTGATAATGCGGGAAGCACAGATACGCAGTATTTT. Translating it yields CASSDNAGSTDTQYF.